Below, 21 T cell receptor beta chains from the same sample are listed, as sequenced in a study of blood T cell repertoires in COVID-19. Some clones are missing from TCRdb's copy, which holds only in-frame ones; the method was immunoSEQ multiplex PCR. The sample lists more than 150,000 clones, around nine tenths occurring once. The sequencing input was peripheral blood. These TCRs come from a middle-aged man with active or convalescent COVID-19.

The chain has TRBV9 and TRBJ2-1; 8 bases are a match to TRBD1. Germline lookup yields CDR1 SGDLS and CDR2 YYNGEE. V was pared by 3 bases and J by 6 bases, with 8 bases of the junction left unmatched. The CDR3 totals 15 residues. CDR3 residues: CASSGGQGKTNEQFF. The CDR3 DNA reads TGTGCCAGCAGCGGAGGACAGGGAAAGACCAATGAGCAGTTCTTC.

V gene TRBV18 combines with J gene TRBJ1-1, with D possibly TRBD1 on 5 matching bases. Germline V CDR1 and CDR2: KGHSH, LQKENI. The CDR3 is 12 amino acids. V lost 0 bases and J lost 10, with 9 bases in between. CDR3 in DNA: TGTGCCAGCTCACCACCGCAGGGCCGAGCTTTCTTT. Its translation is CASSPPQGRAFF.

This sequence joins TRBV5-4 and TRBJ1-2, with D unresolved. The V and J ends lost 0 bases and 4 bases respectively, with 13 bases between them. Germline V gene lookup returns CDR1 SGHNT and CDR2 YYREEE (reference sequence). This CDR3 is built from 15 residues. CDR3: CASSLDPTRSYGYTF. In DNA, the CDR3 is TGTGCCAGCAGCTTGGATCCTACGAGGAGCTATGGCTACACCTTC.

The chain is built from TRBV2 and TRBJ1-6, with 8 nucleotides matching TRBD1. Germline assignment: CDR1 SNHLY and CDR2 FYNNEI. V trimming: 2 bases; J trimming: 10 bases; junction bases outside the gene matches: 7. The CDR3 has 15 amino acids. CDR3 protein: CASSEFGQGQSPLHF. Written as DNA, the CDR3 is TGTGCCAGCAGTGAATTCGGACAGGGACAGTCACCCCTCCACTTT.

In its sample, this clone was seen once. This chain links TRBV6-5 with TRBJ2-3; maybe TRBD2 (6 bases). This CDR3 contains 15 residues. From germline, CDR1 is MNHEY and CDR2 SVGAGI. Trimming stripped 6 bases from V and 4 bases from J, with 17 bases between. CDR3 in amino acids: CASSPGGIRSDTQYF. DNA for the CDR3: TGTGCCAGCAGCCCCGGAGGGATTCGGTCAGATACGCAGTATTTT.

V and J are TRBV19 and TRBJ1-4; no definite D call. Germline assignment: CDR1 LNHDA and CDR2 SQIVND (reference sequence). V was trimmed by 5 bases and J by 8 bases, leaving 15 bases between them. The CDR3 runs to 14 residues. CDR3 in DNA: TGTGCCAGTAGTTCGGGAGGATTAGTGGAAAAACTGTTTTTT. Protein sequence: CASSSGGLVEKLFF. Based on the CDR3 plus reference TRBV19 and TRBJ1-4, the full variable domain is DGGITQSPKYLFRKEGQNVTLSCEQNLNHDAMYWYRQDPGQGLRLIYYSQIVNDFQKGDIAEGYSVSREKKESFPLTVTSAQKNPTAFYLCASSSGGLVEKLFFGSGTQLSVL.

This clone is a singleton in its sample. CDR3 protein: CASSDSNTDTQYF. The CDR3 DNA sequence: TGTGCCAGCAGTGACTCCAACACAGATACGCAGTATTTT. The chain joins TRBV6-4 to TRBJ2-3; D unclear. V was shortened by 0 bases and J by 2 bases, with 3 bases between the two germline ends. Germline V gene lookup returns CDR1 MRHNA and CDR2 SNTAGT. This CDR3 region has 13 residues.

This CDR3 reads CASSPGREQFF. Written as DNA, the CDR3 is TGCGCCAGCAGCCCGGGTCGTGAGCAGTTCTTC. The chain has TRBV5-1 and TRBJ2-1; D is ambiguous. The CDR3 length is 11 residues. Trimming took 4 bases from V and 9 from J, leaving 8 bases between them. The germline gives CDR1 SGHRS, CDR2 YFSETQ.

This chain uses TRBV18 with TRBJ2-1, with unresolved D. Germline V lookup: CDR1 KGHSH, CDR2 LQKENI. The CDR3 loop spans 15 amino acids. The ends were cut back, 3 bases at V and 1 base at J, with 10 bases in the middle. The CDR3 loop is CASSPFDGSYNEQFF. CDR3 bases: TGTGCCAGCTCACCGTTTGACGGGTCCTACAATGAGCAGTTCTTC. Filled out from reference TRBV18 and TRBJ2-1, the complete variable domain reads NAGVMQNPRHLVRRRGQEARLRCSPMKGHSHVYWYRQLPEEGLKFMVYLQKENIIDESGMPKERFSAEFPKEGPSILRIQQVVRGDSAAYFCASSPFDGSYNEQFFGPGTRLTVL.

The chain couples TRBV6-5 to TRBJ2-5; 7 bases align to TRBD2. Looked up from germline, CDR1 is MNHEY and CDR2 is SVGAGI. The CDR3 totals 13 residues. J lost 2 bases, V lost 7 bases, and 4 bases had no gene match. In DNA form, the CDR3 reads TGTGCCAGCAACTGGGGGGGGCAAGAGACCCAGTACTTC. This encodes CASNWGGQETQYF.

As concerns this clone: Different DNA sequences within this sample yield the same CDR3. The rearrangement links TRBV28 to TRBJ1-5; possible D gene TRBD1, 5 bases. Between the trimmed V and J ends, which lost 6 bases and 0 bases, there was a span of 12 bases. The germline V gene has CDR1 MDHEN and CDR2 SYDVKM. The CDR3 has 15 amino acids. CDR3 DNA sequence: TGTGCCAGCAGCTTCGGGGGGTATAGCAATCAGCCCCAGCATTTT. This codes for CASSFGGYSNQPQHF.

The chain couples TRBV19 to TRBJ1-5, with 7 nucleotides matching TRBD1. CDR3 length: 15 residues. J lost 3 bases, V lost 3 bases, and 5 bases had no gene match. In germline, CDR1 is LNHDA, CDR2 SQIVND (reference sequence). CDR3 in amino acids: CASSISQGNNQPQHF. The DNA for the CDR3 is TGTGCCAGTAGTATCTCACAGGGGAACAATCAGCCCCAGCATTTT.

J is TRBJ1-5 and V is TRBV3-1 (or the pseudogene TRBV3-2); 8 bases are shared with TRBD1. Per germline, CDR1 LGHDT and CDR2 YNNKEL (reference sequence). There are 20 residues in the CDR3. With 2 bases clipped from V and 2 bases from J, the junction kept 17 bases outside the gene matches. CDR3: CASSQYPKKTTGVGNQPQHF. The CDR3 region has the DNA TGTGCCAGCAGCCAATATCCTAAAAAAACGACAGGGGTTGGCAATCAGCCCCAGCATTTT.

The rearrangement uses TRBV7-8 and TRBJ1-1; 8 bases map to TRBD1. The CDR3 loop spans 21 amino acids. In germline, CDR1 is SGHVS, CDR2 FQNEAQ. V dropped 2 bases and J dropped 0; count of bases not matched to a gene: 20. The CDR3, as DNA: TGTGCCAGCAGCTTATCCCGACAGGGGCGTCGGGCTCGAACTTTGAACACTGAAGCTTTCTTT. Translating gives CASSLSRQGRRARTLNTEAFF.

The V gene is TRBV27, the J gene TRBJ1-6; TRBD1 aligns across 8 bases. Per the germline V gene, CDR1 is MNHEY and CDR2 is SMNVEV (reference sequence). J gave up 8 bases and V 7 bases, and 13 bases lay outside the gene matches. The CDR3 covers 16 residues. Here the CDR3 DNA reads TGTGCCAGCACCGACCTGACAGGGGCTGGGTATTCACCCCTCCACTTT. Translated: CASTDLTGAGYSPLHF.

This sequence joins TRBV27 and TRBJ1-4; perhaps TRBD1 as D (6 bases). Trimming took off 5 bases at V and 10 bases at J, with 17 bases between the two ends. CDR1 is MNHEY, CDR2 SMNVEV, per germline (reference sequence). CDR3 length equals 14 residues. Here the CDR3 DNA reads TGTGCCAGCAGTCCCGGGAGGGGGGTCGGAAAACTGTTTTTT. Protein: CASSPGRGVGKLFF.

CDR3 in DNA: TGTGCCAGCAGCCCAGAGGGGACAGGGAGGTCGCCCCAGCATTTT. Its translation: CASSPEGTGRSPQHF. The chain combines TRBV3-1 (or the pseudogene TRBV3-2) with TRBJ1-5; 9 nucleotides align to TRBD1. Trimming took 4 bases from V and 9 from J; bases not matched to a gene: 10. CDR3 size: 15 residues. Per the germline V gene, CDR1 is LGHDT and CDR2 is YNNKEL (reference sequence).

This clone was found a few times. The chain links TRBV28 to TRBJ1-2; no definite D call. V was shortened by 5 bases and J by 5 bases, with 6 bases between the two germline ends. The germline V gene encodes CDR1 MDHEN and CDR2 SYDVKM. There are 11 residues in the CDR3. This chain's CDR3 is CASSAEYGYTF. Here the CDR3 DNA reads TGTGCCAGCAGTGCCGAGTATGGCTACACCTTC.

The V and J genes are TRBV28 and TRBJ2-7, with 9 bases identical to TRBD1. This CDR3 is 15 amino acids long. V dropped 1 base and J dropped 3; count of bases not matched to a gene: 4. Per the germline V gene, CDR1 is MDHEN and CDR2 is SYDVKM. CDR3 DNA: TGTGCCAGCAGTTTATATGACAGGGGGGTCTACGAGCAGTACTTC. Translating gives CASSLYDRGVYEQYF.

CDR3 sequence reads: CASSLGTIEAFF. As DNA, the CDR3 is TGTGCCAGCAGCTTAGGGACAATTGAAGCTTTCTTT. The V call is TRBV7-9, the J call TRBJ1-1, with D possibly matching TRBD1 (5 bases). This CDR3 has 12 amino acids. The ends were cut back, 1 base at V and 7 bases at J, with 7 bases in the middle. Germline assignment: CDR1 SEHNR and CDR2 FQNEAQ (reference sequence).

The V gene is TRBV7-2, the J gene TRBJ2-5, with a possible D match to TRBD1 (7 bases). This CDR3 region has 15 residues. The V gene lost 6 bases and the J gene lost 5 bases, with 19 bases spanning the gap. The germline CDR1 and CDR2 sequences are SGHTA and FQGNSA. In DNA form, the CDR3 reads TGTGCCAGCAGTAACCCCAGGGGGGCACGGGAGACCCAGTACTTC. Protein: CASSNPRGARETQYF.